Listed here is a single TCR beta chain. Profiling relied on immunoSEQ multiplex PCR, and the TCRdb table lists in-frame clones only, not all of them. The sample shows around 30,000 clones, roughly nine tenths of them seen only once. The sample is drawn from a study of T cell changes during pregnancy in multiple sclerosis. The V gene lost 1 base and the J gene lost 3 bases, with 15 bases spanning the gap. The CDR3 consists of 16 residues. CDR1 is LGHNA and CDR2 is YSLEER in the germline V gene. Material: CD8+ T cells from peripheral blood mononuclear cells, obtained in the second trimester of pregnancy. The chain carries TRBV4-3 and TRBJ1-1, with D perhaps matching TRBD1 (6 bases). This TCR was recovered from a female donor with multiple sclerosis, enrolled in a pregnancy study. The CDR3: CASSQGSTGLDTEAFF. The DNA of the CDR3 is TGCGCCAGCAGCCAAGGGTCAACAGGGTTGGACACTGAAGCTTTCTTT.